This section outlines one T cell receptor beta chain sequence together with its context. Random hexamers were used to reverse transcribe the RNA input (roughly 0.5 to 1 ug). Coverage of TCR beta CDR3 amplification by immunoSEQ multiplex PCR extended to 54 Vbeta and 13 Jbeta. TCRdb re-analysed the immunoSEQ multiplex PCR reads in MiXCR, keeping a single row per CDR3 protein. The table shows fewer than 250,000 distinct CDR3 sequences, with around nine tenths occurring only once. The CDR3 runs 16 residues. Germline CDR1 and CDR2: SGHTA and FQGNSA. V dropped 5 bases and J dropped 4 bases, with 19 bases sitting between them. The data were obtained in a study of CD8 T cells in Susac syndrome. TCR beta sequencing covered blood CD8+ and CD4+ T cells. The patients serving as multiple sclerosis controls were treatment-naive. They had stable or active relapsing-remitting disease and fulfilled revised McDonald criteria. Negative magnetic isolation gave CD8+ and CD4+ cells; FACS enriched CD8+ TEMRA.

The clonotype was recovered from a human donor with multiple sclerosis. Sequenced material: CD8+ T cells from PBMCs. The J gene is TRBJ2-3, the V gene TRBV7-2; D might be TRBD2 (6 bases). This chain's CDR3 is CASSLGGTLSADTQYF. In DNA, the CDR3 is TGTGCCAGCAGCCTAGGAGGGACTCTATCCGCAGATACGCAGTATTTT.